The 14 T cell receptor beta chains presented below share a single source sample, sequenced in a study of CD8+CD57+ T cells in acquired aplastic anemia. Patients who underwent sequencing had shown CD8+CD57+ cell expansion by flow cytometry. Genomic DNA acted as the template from which TCR beta VDJ combination and CDR3 sequence profiling were carried out. TCRdb called the reads again in MiXCR, with one record for every CDR3 protein. The table includes approximately 170,000 distinct CDR3 sequences, around half detected once. The specimen sequenced was sorted CD4+, CD8+, or CD8+CD57+ T cells (not recorded which) from PBMCs. These receptor sequences come from a human donor with aplastic anemia.

V gene TRBV29-1 combines with J gene TRBJ2-3; maybe TRBD1 (5 bases). The V and J ends lost 6 bases and 0 bases respectively, with 10 bases between them. CDR1 SQVTM and CDR2 ANQGSEA come from the germline V gene. This CDR3 region has 13 residues. CDR3 coding DNA: TGCAGCGTAGTGTGGGGCAGCACAGATACGCAGTATTTT. Its translation is CSVVWGSTDTQYF.

In this sample, this clonotype turned up many times. CDR3 region: CASRTENTEAFF. CDR3 DNA: TGTGCCAGCAGGACGGAGAACACTGAAGCTTTCTTT. This chain joins TRBV12-3 or TRBV12-4 and TRBJ1-1; D not resolved. This CDR3 has 12 residues. V was shortened by 6 bases and J by 1 base, with 6 bases between the two germline ends.

The rearrangement joins TRBV15 to TRBJ2-7; TRBD1 matches 8 bases. The V gene end was trimmed by 5 bases and the J gene end by 3 bases; junction bases not matched to a gene: 6. CDR1 and CDR2 from the germline V gene are LNHNV and YYDKDF (reference sequence). There are 14 residues in the CDR3. For the CDR3, the DNA is TGTGCCACCAGCCGGGGGACAGGAAACTACGAGCAGTACGTC. Its translation is CATSRGTGNYEQYV.

The gene calls are TRBV7-2 and TRBJ2-5; the match to TRBD1 covers 10 bases. The V and J ends lost 7 bases and 2 bases, in that order; junction bases with no gene match: 4. Germline V gene lookup returns CDR1 SGHTA and CDR2 FQGNSA. The length of the CDR3 is 14 residues. The CDR3, as DNA: TGTGCCAGCACCGAGGACAGGGGGCAAGAGACCCAGTACTTC. Its protein is CASTEDRGQETQYF.

The V gene is TRBV12-3 or TRBV12-4, the J gene TRBJ1-2; no reliable D call. Deletions cut 7 bases from V and 1 base from J, with 25 bases between. CDR3 length: 18 amino acids. The CDR3: CASTASSQNPPLNYGYTF. The CDR3 DNA reads as TGTGCCAGCACCGCCAGCAGCCAAAACCCTCCCCTTAACTATGGCTACACCTTC.

The chain has TRBV9 and TRBJ2-5; 14 nucleotides line up with TRBD2. The CDR3 contains 17 residues. Trimming cost V 3 bases and J 5 bases; bases outside gene matches: 9. In germline, CDR1 is SGDLS, CDR2 YYNGEE. The CDR3 is CASSARLAGGPPETQYF. DNA for the CDR3: TGTGCCAGCAGCGCCAGACTAGCGGGGGGGCCACCGGAGACCCAGTACTTC.

The sample holds many counts of this clonotype. This sequence joins TRBV5-1 and TRBJ2-3; D remains ambiguous. The CDR3 totals 15 residues. Germline V CDR1 and CDR2: SGHRS, YFSETQ. Trimming took off 2 bases at V and 0 bases at J, with 10 bases between the two ends. For the CDR3, the DNA is TGCGCCAGCAGCTTTAAGGGCTCTAGCACAGATACGCAGTATTTT. Amino acid sequence: CASSFKGSSTDTQYF. Full variable domain (missing parts from reference TRBV5-1 and TRBJ2-3): KAGVTQTPRYLIKTRGQQVTLSCSPISGHRSVSWYQQTPGQGLQFLFEYFSETQRNKGNFPGRFSGRQFSNSRSEMNVSTLELGDSALYLCASSFKGSSTDTQYFGPGTRLTVL.

In its sample, this clonotype was seen once. The V call is TRBV7-2, the J call TRBJ2-7; 7 nucleotides align to TRBD1. V was pared by 5 bases and J by 7 bases, with 11 bases of the junction left unmatched. Germline CDR1 SGHTA, CDR2 FQGNSA. The CDR3 loop spans 14 amino acids. Here the CDR3 reads CASSQDRQGTEQYF. Written as DNA, the CDR3 is TGTGCCAGCAGCCAAGACAGACAGGGAACGGAGCAGTACTTC.

This clonotype was seen a few times. The rearrangement uses TRBV7-3 and TRBJ1-6, with 8 bases lining up with TRBD1. Losses at the gene ends were 5 bases for V and 7 bases for J; bases not matched to a gene: 13. Germline V lookup: CDR1 SGHTA, CDR2 FQGTGA. CDR3 length: 17 residues. The CDR3 protein is CASSPWAPGTGNSPLHF. CDR3 DNA: TGTGCCAGCAGCCCCTGGGCCCCCGGGACAGGCAATTCACCCCTCCACTTT.

Only a few counts were recorded for this clonotype. The CDR3 loop reads CASSPRYRADTEAFF. CDR3 DNA: TGCGCCAGCAGCCCACGCTACAGGGCGGACACTGAAGCTTTCTTT. The V call is TRBV4-1, the J call TRBJ1-1, with a weak D call TRBD1 (6 bases). The CDR3 length is 15 residues. Germline CDR1 reads MGHRA; CDR2 reads YSYEKL. V shed 4 bases and J shed 3 bases, with 15 bases lying between them.

The CDR3 DNA sequence: TGTGCCAGTAGTATGAGTGAGACCCAGCATTTT. This translates into CASSMSETQHF. V is TRBV19 and J is TRBJ1-5; D gene unclear. Trimming pared 3 bases from V and 11 bases from J, leaving 8 bases between. Germline CDR1 LNHDA, CDR2 SQIVND (reference sequence). The CDR3 consists of 11 residues.

The rearrangement links TRBV5-4 to TRBJ2-2; 16 positions agree with TRBD2. V shed 4 bases and J 7 bases; nucleotides not matched to a gene: 7. Looked up from germline, CDR1 is SGHNT and CDR2 is YYREEE (reference sequence). The CDR3 extends over 17 amino acids. The CDR3 protein is CASSAGLAGGPGGELFF. DNA for the CDR3: TGTGCCAGCAGCGCGGGACTAGCGGGGGGGCCGGGCGGGGAGCTGTTTTTT.

This clonotype has ten or more counts. V and J are TRBV12-3 or TRBV12-4 and TRBJ1-5; no clear D. V was trimmed by 4 bases and J by 5 bases, leaving 15 bases between them. This CDR3 is 15 amino acids long. The CDR3 sequence: CASSSPGLPHQPQHF. DNA of the CDR3: TGTGCCAGCAGTTCCCCGGGTCTTCCTCATCAGCCCCAGCATTTT.

Ten or more counts support this clonotype. The chain carries TRBV5-4 and TRBJ2-2, with TRBD2 identical over 7 bases. The CDR3 extends over 15 amino acids. The ends lost 2 bases at V and 4 bases at J; junction bases unmatched: 5. Germline values: CDR1 SGHNT, CDR2 YYREEE (reference sequence). The CDR3 nucleotides read TGTGCCAGCAGCTTTGGGAGGGCCTCCACCGGGGAGCTGTTTTTT. Translated, it gives CASSFGRASTGELFF.